This passage covers 26 T cell receptor beta chains from one sample sequenced in a study of blood T cell repertoires in COVID-19. Clones were sequenced by immunoSEQ multiplex PCR, and TCRdb holds only the in-frame ones, with some missing. The repertoire has about 200,000 clones, roughly 83% of them found once; the top ten carry around 5.7%. Material for sequencing was PBMCs or T cells enriched from blood (not recorded which). The receptors here all came from a man in his forties with acute COVID-19.

J is TRBJ2-7 and V is TRBV5-1, with TRBD1 as a possible D gene (6 bases). Germline assignment: CDR1 SGHRS and CDR2 YFSETQ. The CDR3 is 15 amino acids. Trimming cost V 1 base and J 5 bases, with 16 bases left between them. CDR3 in amino acids: CASSLSRTVGDEQYF. Here the CDR3 DNA reads TGCGCCAGCAGCTTGTCTCGGACAGTAGGGGACGAGCAGTACTTC.

The chain joins TRBV28 to TRBJ1-3; D gene uncertain. Germline V gene data show CDR1 as MDHEN and CDR2 as SYDVKM. The CDR3 runs to 16 residues. Trimming took 5 bases from V and 0 from J, leaving 14 bases between them. CDR3 DNA: TGTGCCAGCAGTCCCTCGGGGATTACCTCTGGAAACACCATATATTTT. It translates to CASSPSGITSGNTIYF. Full variable domain (rest looked up from reference TRBV28 and TRBJ1-3): DVKVTQSSRYLVKRTGEKVFLECVQDMDHENMFWYRQDPGLGLRLIYFSYDVKMKEKGDIPEGYSVSREKKERFSLILESASTNQTSMYLCASSPSGITSGNTIYFGEGSWLTVV.

This sequence joins TRBV27 and TRBJ2-1, with TRBD2 matching 8 bases. The V gene's germline CDR1 is MNHEY and CDR2 SMNVEV (reference sequence). V lost 5 bases to trimming and J lost 5 bases; unmatched junction nucleotides: 8. This CDR3 has 15 amino acids. CDR3 nucleotides: TGTGCCAGCAGTCGCCAGCGGGAGCATAACAATGAGCAGTTCTTC. It is translated as CASSRQREHNNEQFF.

The genes are TRBV7-2 and TRBJ2-7, with 10 bases identical to TRBD1. From germline, CDR1 is SGHTA and CDR2 FQGNSA. This CDR3 has 17 residues. Trimming removed 3 bases from V and 7 bases from J; junction bases left unmatched: 15. In nucleotides, the CDR3 is TGTGCCAGCAGCTTCCGCGGGGGTGGGACAGGGGTGAGAGAGCAGTACTTC. Its translation: CASSFRGGGTGVREQYF. Using reference TRBV7-2 and TRBJ2-7 for the parts outside the CDR3, the full variable domain is GAGVSQSPSNKVTEKGKDVELRCDPISGHTALYWYRQSLGQGLEFLIYFQGNSAPDKSGLPSDRFSAERTGGSVSTLTIQRTQQEDSAVYLCASSFRGGGTGVREQYFGPGTRLTVT.

This sequence joins TRBV6-1 and TRBJ1-4, with D unclear. The CDR3 loop spans 15 amino acids. Per germline, CDR1 MNHNS and CDR2 SASEGT. Trimming shortened V by 3 bases and J by 5 bases, and 13 bases separated the two germline ends. Written as DNA, the CDR3 is TGTGCCAGCAGTGATGACCGGGGATGGAATGAAAAACTGTTTTTT. This gives the protein CASSDDRGWNEKLFF.

The chain has TRBV2 and TRBJ1-2; the D gene is possibly TRBD1 (5 bases). The germline V gene encodes CDR1 SNHLY and CDR2 FYNNEI. The CDR3 is 13 amino acids. Trimming took 7 bases from V and 2 from J, leaving 11 bases between them. The CDR3 here is CASKDSGNYGYTF. The CDR3 DNA reads TGTGCCAGCAAAGACAGCGGGAACTATGGCTACACCTTC.

V is TRBV5-1 and J is TRBJ2-5; 7 bases map to TRBD1. The CDR3 length is 14 residues. J gave up 6 bases and V 4 bases, and 9 bases lay outside the gene matches. Germline CDR1 is SGHRS and CDR2 is YFSETQ. The CDR3 nucleotides are TGCGCCAGCAGCGGAACAGGGGAAGGAAAGACCCAGTACTTC. Protein: CASSGTGEGKTQYF.

The gene calls are TRBV7-6 and TRBJ2-5; D is unclear. Trimming removed 7 bases from V and 3 bases from J, with 15 bases in between. The CDR3 contains 14 residues. Germline V gene data show CDR1 as SGHVS and CDR2 as FNYEAQ. The CDR3 DNA sequence: TGTGCCAGCACCTCCCTCTGGCAGGAAGAGACCCAGTACTTC. Protein: CASTSLWQEETQYF.

The V gene is TRBV5-1, the J gene TRBJ2-2, with TRBD2 identical over 9 bases. V lost 2 bases and J lost 5; bases outside the gene matches: 4. The CDR3 totals 15 residues. Germline CDR1 reads SGHRS; CDR2 reads YFSETQ. CDR3 sequence (DNA): TGCGCCAGCAGCTTCCCAGGACTAGCGACCGGGGAGCTGTTTTTT. Residues: CASSFPGLATGELFF. The full variable domain, rest sourced from reference TRBV5-1 and TRBJ2-2, is KAGVTQTPRYLIKTRGQQVTLSCSPISGHRSVSWYQQTPGQGLQFLFEYFSETQRNKGNFPGRFSGRQFSNSRSEMNVSTLELGDSALYLCASSFPGLATGELFFGEGSRLTVL.

CDR3 DNA: TGTGCCAGCAGACCGGACAGCTACTATGGCTACACCTTC. Amino acids: CASRPDSYYGYTF. The V gene is TRBV7-2, the J gene TRBJ1-2, with a weak D call TRBD1 (6 bases). Germline assignment: CDR1 SGHTA and CDR2 FQGNSA. V lost 6 bases and J lost 3, with 11 bases in between. The CDR3 has 13 residues.

The chain links TRBV7-3 to TRBJ1-1; 8 nucleotides match TRBD1. Per the germline V gene, CDR1 is SGHTA and CDR2 is FQGTGA. V lost 5 bases, J lost 1 base, and 3 bases stayed unmatched. The CDR3 length is 14 residues. The chain's CDR3 is CASSHDRGNTEAFF. The CDR3, as DNA: TGTGCCAGCAGCCATGACAGGGGGAACACTGAAGCTTTCTTT. The whole variable domain, remainder taken from reference TRBV7-3 and TRBJ1-1, is GAGVSQTPSNKVTEKGKYVELRCDPISGHTALYWYRQSLGQGPEFLIYFQGTGAADDSGLPNDRFFAVRPEGSVSTLKIQRTERGDSAVYLCASSHDRGNTEAFFGQGTRLTVV.

The CDR3 DNA follows: TGTGCCAGCTCACAGGACAGGTTTCAGCCCCAGCATTTT. Translation: CASSQDRFQPQHF. This chain joins TRBV18 and TRBJ1-5; 7 bases fit TRBD1. The CDR3 totals 13 residues. Germline V lookup: CDR1 KGHSH, CDR2 LQKENI. V lost 4 bases and J lost 6; bases outside the gene matches: 3.

The chain links TRBV24-1 to TRBJ1-4; D possibly corresponds to TRBD1 (6 bases). The CDR3 contains 14 residues. V shed 4 bases and J shed 10 bases, with 15 bases lying between them. CDR1 KGHDR and CDR2 SFDVKD come from the germline V gene. CDR3 nucleotides: TGTGCCACCAGTGACCAACGGACAGTCGGAAAACTGTTTTTT. It is translated as CATSDQRTVGKLFF.

In regard to this clone: Other DNA variants within this sample encode the same CDR3. This rearrangement joins TRBV27 to TRBJ2-2; D gene unclear. CDR1 and CDR2 from the germline V gene are MNHEY and SMNVEV (reference sequence). The V gene lost 3 bases and the J gene lost 1 base, with 6 bases spanning the gap. The CDR3 sequence is 14 residues long. As DNA, the CDR3 is TGTGCCAGCAGTTTCGAGGTGAACACCGGGGAGCTGTTTTTT. This codes for CASSFEVNTGELFF.

V is TRBV11-2 and J is TRBJ2-7; perhaps TRBD1 as D (7 bases). Germline-derived CDR1 and CDR2 are SGHAT and FQNNGV. The CDR3 contains 14 residues. The V gene lost 3 bases and the J gene lost 3 bases, with 12 bases spanning the gap. Written as DNA, the CDR3 is TGTGCCAGCAGCTTTGGCAGGGGGGACTACGAGCAGTACTTC. Its protein product is CASSFGRGDYEQYF.

The table lists this clone with a count of one. V and J are TRBV6-2 or TRBV6-3 and TRBJ2-7; no clear D. V was shortened by 6 bases and J by 4 bases, with 10 bases between the two germline ends. CDR3 size: 12 residues. Germline loops: CDR1 MNHEY, CDR2 SVGEGT. Here the CDR3 reads CASSPFSYEQYF. CDR3 coding DNA: TGTGCCAGCAGCCCCTTCTCGTACGAGCAGTACTTC.

The CDR3 here is CAGRSLSGNTIYF. CDR3 DNA sequence: TGTGCCGGAAGGAGTCTCTCTGGAAACACCATATATTTT. The V call is TRBV6-5, the J call TRBJ1-3, with D unresolved. Germline assignment: CDR1 MNHEY and CDR2 SVGAGI. This CDR3 has 13 amino acids. The germline V and J ends were trimmed by 11 bases and 0 bases, with 11 bases remaining between them.

The CDR3 spells CSASGRRKRDNEQFF. In DNA, the CDR3 is TGCAGTGCTAGTGGAAGGCGAAAACGGGACAATGAGCAGTTCTTC. The V and J genes are TRBV20-1 and TRBJ2-1, with D unresolved. The CDR3 is made up of 15 amino acids. Germline CDR1 reads DFQATT; CDR2 reads SNEGSKA (reference sequence). The ends were cut back, 3 bases at V and 5 bases at J, with 17 bases in the middle.

The chain is built from TRBV5-1 and TRBJ2-3; a possible D gene is TRBD1 (5 bases). Trimming removed 0 bases from V and 0 bases from J, with 14 bases in between. CDR3 length equals 17 residues. CDR1 SGHRS and CDR2 YFSETQ come from the germline V gene. CDR3 sequence: CASSLGLRQPSTDTQYF. Written as DNA, the CDR3 is TGCGCCAGCAGCTTGGGGCTCCGACAGCCCAGCACAGATACGCAGTATTTT.

The chain uses TRBV7-6 and TRBJ2-1; 8 positions agree with TRBD1. There are 16 residues in the CDR3. CDR1 and CDR2 (germline): SGHVS, FNYEAQ. V lost 2 bases, J lost 5 bases, and 8 bases stayed unmatched. In nucleotides, the CDR3 is TGTGCCAGCAGCTTAATGGGGCAGGGGGCGCACAATGAGCAGTTCTTC. This translates into CASSLMGQGAHNEQFF.

The genes are TRBV29-1 and TRBJ2-1; 7 bases fit TRBD2. Germline V gene sequence: CDR1 SQVTM, CDR2 ANQGSEA. This CDR3 contains 13 residues. Losses at the gene ends were 4 bases for V and 3 bases for J; bases not matched to a gene: 3. The CDR3 bases are TGCAGCGTTGGCCTAGCGGACTACAATGAGCAGTTCTTC. It specifies CSVGLADYNEQFF.

The V and J genes are TRBV28 and TRBJ2-3; 7 nucleotides align to TRBD1. The CDR3 runs to 15 residues. Trimming removed 7 bases from V and 2 bases from J; junction bases left unmatched: 9. The germline CDR1 and CDR2 sequences are MDHEN and SYDVKM. The DNA for the CDR3 is TGTGCCAGCAAAAGTAGGGACAGACACACAGATACGCAGTATTTT. Translated, it gives CASKSRDRHTDTQYF.

The CDR3 spells CASRRDSLANVLTF. The CDR3 region has the DNA TGTGCCAGCAGGCGGGACTCCTTGGCCAACGTCCTGACTTTC. The V and J genes are TRBV28 and TRBJ2-6, with D maybe TRBD2 (6 bases). V was cut by 6 bases and J by 6 bases, with 12 bases left in between. Germline-derived CDR1 and CDR2 are MDHEN and SYDVKM. The CDR3 loop spans 14 amino acids.

The CDR3 loop is CAFRTGALQPQHF. CDR3 DNA sequence: TGCGCCTTTCGGACAGGGGCTCTTCAGCCCCAGCATTTT. The chain combines TRBV5-1 with TRBJ1-5; 9 bases map to TRBD1. J gave up 6 bases and V 10 bases, and 8 bases lay outside the gene matches. Germline V gene sequence: CDR1 SGHRS, CDR2 YFSETQ. The CDR3 consists of 13 residues.

The rearrangement links TRBV30 to TRBJ1-4; 8 nucleotides align to TRBD1. From germline, CDR1 is GTSNPN and CDR2 SVGIG (reference sequence). The CDR3 covers 14 residues. Trimming removed 3 bases from V and 7 bases from J; junction bases left unmatched: 7. The CDR3 protein is CAWRDRGVSEKLFF. The CDR3 DNA follows: TGTGCCTGGAGAGACAGGGGCGTCTCTGAAAAACTGTTTTTT.

V and J are TRBV7-2 and TRBJ2-1; 7 bases align to TRBD1. After removal of 7 bases from V and 5 bases from J, the junction contained 11 bases not matched to a gene. Germline CDR1 and CDR2: SGHTA and FQGNSA. This CDR3 contains 15 residues. The CDR3 reads CASTDRVGPNNEQFF. The DNA of the CDR3 is TGTGCCAGCACCGACAGGGTTGGACCCAACAATGAGCAGTTCTTC. The full variable domain, completed using reference TRBV7-2 and TRBJ2-1, is GAGVSQSPSNKVTEKGKDVELRCDPISGHTALYWYRQSLGQGLEFLIYFQGNSAPDKSGLPSDRFSAERTGGSVSTLTIQRTQQEDSAVYLCASTDRVGPNNEQFFGPGTRLTVL.